The 12 T cell receptor beta chains reported below all come from one sample, sequenced in a study of beta chain features in type 1 diabetes. Since all of the isolated RNA was reverse transcribed, expressed TCRB transcripts were what got sequenced. Method: immunoSEQ multiplex PCR; TCRdb's copy keeps in-frame clones and lacks some. Of some 410,000 clones in the sample, over 9.5% were seen once. Sequencing was performed on naive CD4+ T cells from blood. The receptors come from a woman between 18 and 29 years old in good health.

This clone was detected only a few times. The CDR3 DNA reads as TGTGCCAGCAGTTTATTAGCGGCCACCGGGGAGCTGTTTTTT. Its translation: CASSLLAATGELFF. The chain carries TRBV27 and TRBJ2-2; D possibly corresponds to TRBD2 (6 bases). Trimming removed 1 base from V and 4 bases from J, with 7 bases in between. Per the germline V gene, CDR1 is MNHEY and CDR2 is SMNVEV (reference sequence). CDR3 length equals 14 residues.

Worth noting for this clone: The sample holds other DNA sequences that translate to the same CDR3. The chain recombines TRBV7-9 with TRBJ2-5; the D is unclear. Germline lookup yields CDR1 SEHNR and CDR2 FQNEAQ (reference sequence). V lost 3 bases and J 5 bases, leaving 10 bases between the germline ends. There are 13 residues in the CDR3. The CDR3 coding sequence is TGTGCCAGCAGCTTTGGGTCCGGGGAGACCCAGTACTTC. This sequence encodes CASSFGSGETQYF.

J is TRBJ2-7 and V is TRBV14; the D is unclear. The germline gives CDR1 SGHDN, CDR2 FVKESK. The length of the CDR3 is 12 residues. Trimming left V 3 bases short and J 4 bases short, with 7 bases between. CDR3 sequence: CASSQQPYEQYV. As DNA, the CDR3 is TGTGCCAGCAGCCAGCAGCCTTACGAGCAGTACGTC.

This clone was seen a handful of times. Written as DNA, the CDR3 is TGTGCCACCGGCCGGGACCTGGGGAATGAGCAGTTCTTC. Translation: CATGRDLGNEQFF. The chain is built from TRBV15 and TRBJ2-1; D possibly uses TRBD1 or TRBD2 (5 bases each). The CDR3 is 13 amino acids. Germline lookup yields CDR1 LNHNV and CDR2 YYDKDF (reference sequence). The ends were cut back, 8 bases at V and 7 bases at J, with 15 bases in the middle.

This rearrangement joins TRBV10-3 to TRBJ1-1, with D perhaps TRBD1 (5 bases). Germline V gene data show CDR1 as ENHRY and CDR2 as SYGVKD. The length of the CDR3 is 12 residues. V was clipped by 7 bases and J by 1 base, with 7 bases between them. DNA of the CDR3: TGTGCCATCAAAGGACAGAACACTGAAGCTTTCTTT. Its translation is CAIKGQNTEAFF.

This clone was counted a few times. The sample has other DNA sequences that encode this CDR3 too. The CDR3 loop is CASSLLETQYF. The CDR3 DNA is TGTGCCAGCAGCTTGTTAGAGACCCAGTACTTC. The V and J genes are TRBV5-6 and TRBJ2-5; D gene ambiguous. The germline V gene has CDR1 SGHDT and CDR2 YYEEEE. This CDR3 has 11 amino acids. The V and J ends lost 1 base and 4 bases respectively, with 2 bases between them.

This clone was counted between two and nine times. The chain is built from TRBV29-1 and TRBJ1-4; 7 positions match TRBD1. The germline V gene encodes CDR1 SQVTM and CDR2 ANQGSEA. The CDR3 is 14 residues long. V shed 4 bases, J shed 3 bases, and the junction held 5 bases outside the gene matches. CDR3 sequence: CSVALTGSNEKLFF. The CDR3 DNA is TGCAGCGTTGCCCTGACAGGGTCTAATGAAAAACTGTTTTTT.

This clone was observed a handful of times. V is TRBV7-2 and J is TRBJ2-7, with D possibly matching TRBD1 (6 bases). The length of the CDR3 is 13 residues. The V end lost 0 bases, the J end lost 5 bases, and 8 bases lay between the germline ends. The germline V gene encodes CDR1 SGHTA and CDR2 FQGNSA. The CDR3 DNA reads as TGTGCCAGCAGCTTAGCCAGGGGCAACGAGCAGTACTTC. Protein product: CASSLARGNEQYF.

The CDR3 spells CASSPSLKGLEQYV. The CDR3 coding sequence is TGCGCCAGCAGTCCTTCCCTGAAAGGGCTCGAGCAGTACGTC. V gene TRBV23-1 combines with J gene TRBJ2-7; D is unclear. TRBV23-1 counts as an open reading frame of uncertain function. The CDR3 runs 14 residues. Trimming removed 4 bases from V and 6 bases from J, with 16 bases in between.

The rearrangement uses TRBV27 and TRBJ2-7; D is uncertain. There are 12 residues in the CDR3. The germline V and J ends were trimmed by 5 bases and 4 bases, with 9 bases remaining between them. Germline assignment: CDR1 MNHEY and CDR2 SMNVEV (reference sequence). In DNA form, the CDR3 reads TGTGCCAGCAGTCCGCTCGGTTACGAGCAGTACTTC. It codes for CASSPLGYEQYF.

The chain has TRBV5-4 and TRBJ2-5, with D unresolved. The CDR3 length is 14 residues. V was trimmed by 6 bases and J by 5 bases, leaving 17 bases between them. The germline gives CDR1 SGHNT, CDR2 YYREEE (reference sequence). The DNA for the CDR3 is TGTGCCAGCACCCGAGAACGTAGGTCGGAGACCCAGTACTTC. This translates into CASTRERRSETQYF.

The chain uses TRBV6-5 and TRBJ2-6; D is undetermined. CDR3 length: 15 residues. The germline gives CDR1 MNHEY, CDR2 SVGAGI. The V and J ends lost 2 bases and 0 bases respectively, with 5 bases between them. The CDR3 region is CASSYQASGANVLTF. The CDR3 DNA reads as TGTGCCAGCAGTTACCAAGCCTCTGGGGCCAACGTCCTGACTTTC.